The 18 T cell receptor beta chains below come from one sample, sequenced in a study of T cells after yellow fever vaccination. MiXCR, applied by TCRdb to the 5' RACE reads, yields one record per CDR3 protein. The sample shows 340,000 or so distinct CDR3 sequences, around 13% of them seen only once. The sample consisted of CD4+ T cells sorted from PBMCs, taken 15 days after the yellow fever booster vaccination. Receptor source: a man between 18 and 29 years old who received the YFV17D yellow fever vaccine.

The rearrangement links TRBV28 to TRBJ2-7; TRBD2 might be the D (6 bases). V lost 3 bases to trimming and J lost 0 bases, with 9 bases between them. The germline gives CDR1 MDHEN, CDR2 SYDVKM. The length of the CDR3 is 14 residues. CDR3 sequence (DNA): TGTGCCAGCAGTTTGAGCGGGCCCTCCTACGAGCAGTACGTC. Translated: CASSLSGPSYEQYV.

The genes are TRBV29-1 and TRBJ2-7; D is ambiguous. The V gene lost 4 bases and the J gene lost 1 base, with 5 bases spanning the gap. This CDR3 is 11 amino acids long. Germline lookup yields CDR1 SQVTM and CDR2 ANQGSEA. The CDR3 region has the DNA TGCAGCGTTGTACGGTCCTACGAGCAGTACTTC. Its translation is CSVVRSYEQYF.

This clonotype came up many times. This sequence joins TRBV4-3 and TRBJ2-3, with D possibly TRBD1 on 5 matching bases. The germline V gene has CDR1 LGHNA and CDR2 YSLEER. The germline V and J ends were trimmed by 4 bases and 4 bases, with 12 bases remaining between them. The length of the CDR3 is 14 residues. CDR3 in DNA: TGCGCCAGCAGCCTAGACAGCCAAGCAGATACGCAGTATTTT. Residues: CASSLDSQADTQYF.

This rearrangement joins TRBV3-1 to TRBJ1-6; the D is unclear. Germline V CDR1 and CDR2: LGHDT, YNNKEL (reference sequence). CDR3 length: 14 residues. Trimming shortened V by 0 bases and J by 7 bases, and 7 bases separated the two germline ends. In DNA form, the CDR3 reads TGTGCCAGCAGCCAAGAAATTGGGAATTCACCCCTCCACTTT. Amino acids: CASSQEIGNSPLHF.

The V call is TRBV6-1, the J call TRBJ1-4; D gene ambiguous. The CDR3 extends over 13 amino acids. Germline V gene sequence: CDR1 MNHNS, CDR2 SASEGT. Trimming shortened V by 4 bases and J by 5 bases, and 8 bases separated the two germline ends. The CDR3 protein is CASSASPNEKLFF. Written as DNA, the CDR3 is TGTGCCAGCAGTGCCAGTCCGAATGAAAAACTGTTTTTT.

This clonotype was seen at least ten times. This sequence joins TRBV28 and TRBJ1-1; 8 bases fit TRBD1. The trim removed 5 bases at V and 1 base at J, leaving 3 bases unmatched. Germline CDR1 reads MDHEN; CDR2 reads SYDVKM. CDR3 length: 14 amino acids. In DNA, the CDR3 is TGTGCCAGCAGTAGAACAGGGGGGAACACTGAAGCTTTCTTT. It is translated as CASSRTGGNTEAFF. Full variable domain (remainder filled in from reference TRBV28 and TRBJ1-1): DVKVTQSSRYLVKRTGEKVFLECVQDMDHENMFWYRQDPGLGLRLIYFSYDVKMKEKGDIPEGYSVSREKKERFSLILESASTNQTSMYLCASSRTGGNTEAFFGQGTRLTVV.

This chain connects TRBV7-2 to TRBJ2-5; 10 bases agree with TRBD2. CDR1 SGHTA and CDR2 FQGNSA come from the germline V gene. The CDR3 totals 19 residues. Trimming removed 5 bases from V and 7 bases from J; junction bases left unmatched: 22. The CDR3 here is CASSILPGLALSSGATQYF. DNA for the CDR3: TGTGCCAGCAGCATTCTACCGGGACTAGCGTTAAGCAGCGGGGCGACCCAGTACTTC. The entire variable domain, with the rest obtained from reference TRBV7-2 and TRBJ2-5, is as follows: GAGVSQSPSNKVTEKGKDVELRCDPISGHTALYWYRQSLGQGLEFLIYFQGNSAPDKSGLPSDRFSAERTGGSVSTLTIQRTQQEDSAVYLCASSILPGLALSSGATQYFGPGTRLLVL.

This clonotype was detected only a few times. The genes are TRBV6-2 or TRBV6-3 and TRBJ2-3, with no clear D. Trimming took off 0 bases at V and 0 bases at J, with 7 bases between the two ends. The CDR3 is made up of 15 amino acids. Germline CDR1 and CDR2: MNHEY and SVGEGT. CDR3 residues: CASSYSRGSTDTQYF. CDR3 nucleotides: TGTGCCAGCAGTTACTCCCGCGGTAGCACAGATACGCAGTATTTT.

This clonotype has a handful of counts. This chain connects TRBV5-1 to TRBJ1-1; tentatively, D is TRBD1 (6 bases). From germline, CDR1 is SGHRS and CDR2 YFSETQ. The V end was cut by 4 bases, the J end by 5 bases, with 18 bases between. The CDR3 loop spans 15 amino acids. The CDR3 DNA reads TGCGCCAGCAGCCCAGGAGACAGGTCGGAGACTGAAGCTTTCTTT. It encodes CASSPGDRSETEAFF.

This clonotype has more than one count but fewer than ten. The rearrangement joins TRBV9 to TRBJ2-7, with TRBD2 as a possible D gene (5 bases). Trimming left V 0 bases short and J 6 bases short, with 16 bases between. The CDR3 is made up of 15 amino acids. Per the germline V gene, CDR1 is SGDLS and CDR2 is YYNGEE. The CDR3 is CASSVAAGGEGEQYV. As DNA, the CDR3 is TGTGCCAGCAGCGTAGCGGCGGGTGGAGAGGGCGAGCAGTACGTC.

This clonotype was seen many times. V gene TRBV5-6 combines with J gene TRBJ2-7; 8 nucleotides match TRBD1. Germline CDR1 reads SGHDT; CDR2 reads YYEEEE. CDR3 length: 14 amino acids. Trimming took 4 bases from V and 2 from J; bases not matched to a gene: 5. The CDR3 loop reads CASSRATGAYEQYF. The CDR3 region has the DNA TGTGCCAGCAGCCGCGCGACAGGGGCCTACGAGCAGTACTTC.

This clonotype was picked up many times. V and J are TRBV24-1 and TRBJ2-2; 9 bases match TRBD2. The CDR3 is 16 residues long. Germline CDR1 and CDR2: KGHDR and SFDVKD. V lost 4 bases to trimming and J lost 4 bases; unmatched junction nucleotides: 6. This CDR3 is CATSDSSGGLTGELFF. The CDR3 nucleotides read TGTGCCACCAGTGACTCCAGCGGGGGGCTCACCGGGGAGCTGTTTTTT.

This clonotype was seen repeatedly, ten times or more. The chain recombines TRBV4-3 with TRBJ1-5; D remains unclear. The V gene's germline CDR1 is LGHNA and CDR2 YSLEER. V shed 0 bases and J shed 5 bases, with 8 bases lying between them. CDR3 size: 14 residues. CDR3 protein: CASSQELTDQPQHF. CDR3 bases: TGCGCCAGCAGCCAAGAGCTAACCGATCAGCCCCAGCATTTT.

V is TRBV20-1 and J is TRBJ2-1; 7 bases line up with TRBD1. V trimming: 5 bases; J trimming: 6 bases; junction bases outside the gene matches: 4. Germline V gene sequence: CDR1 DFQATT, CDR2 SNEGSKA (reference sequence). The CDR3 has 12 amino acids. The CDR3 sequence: CSALRQGNEQFF. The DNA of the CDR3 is TGCAGTGCTCTCCGACAGGGCAATGAGCAGTTCTTC.

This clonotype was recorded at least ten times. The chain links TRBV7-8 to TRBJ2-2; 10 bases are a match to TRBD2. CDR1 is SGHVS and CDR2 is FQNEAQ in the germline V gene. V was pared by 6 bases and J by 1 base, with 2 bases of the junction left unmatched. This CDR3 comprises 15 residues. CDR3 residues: CASRVAGGNTGELFF. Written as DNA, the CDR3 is TGTGCCAGCAGAGTAGCGGGGGGGAACACCGGGGAGCTGTTTTTT.

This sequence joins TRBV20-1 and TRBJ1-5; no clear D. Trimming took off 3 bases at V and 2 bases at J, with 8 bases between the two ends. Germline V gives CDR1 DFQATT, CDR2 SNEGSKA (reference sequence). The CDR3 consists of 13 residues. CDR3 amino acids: CSASRTGNQPQHF. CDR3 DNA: TGCAGTGCTAGTCGGACGGGCAATCAGCCCCAGCATTTT.

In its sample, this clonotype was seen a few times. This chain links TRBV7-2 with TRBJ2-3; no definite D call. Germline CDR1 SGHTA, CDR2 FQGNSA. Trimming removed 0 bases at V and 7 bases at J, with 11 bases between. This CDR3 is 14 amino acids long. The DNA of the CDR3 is TGTGCCAGCAGCTTAGCTGTGGGTACGAATACGCAGTATTTT. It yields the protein CASSLAVGTNTQYF.

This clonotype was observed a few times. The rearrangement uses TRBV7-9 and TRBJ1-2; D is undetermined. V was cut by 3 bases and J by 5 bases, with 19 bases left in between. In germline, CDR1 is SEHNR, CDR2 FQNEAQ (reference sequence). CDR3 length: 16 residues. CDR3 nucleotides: TGTGCCAGCAGCTTGGGTGGGCCAGTTCGCGCGTATGGCTACACCTTC. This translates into CASSLGGPVRAYGYTF.